These 25 T cell receptor beta chains share one sample of origin, sequenced in a study of blood T cell repertoires in COVID-19. Sequencing used immunoSEQ multiplex PCR; TCRdb keeps in-frame clones, though not all of them. The sample gives 90,000 to 100,000 clones, around 84% of which show up once; around 25% is in the top ten. The sequencing input was peripheral blood. These receptor sequences come from a man aged 55 to 70 with acute or convalescent COVID-19.

This clone is a singleton in its sample. The CDR3 sequence is CASSFRARGQGVTDTQYF. The CDR3 bases are TGTGCCAGCAGTTTCAGGGCCCGGGGACAGGGGGTTACAGATACGCAGTATTTT. The J gene is TRBJ2-3, the V gene TRBV28; 11 bases line up with TRBD1. The CDR3 has 18 residues. The germline V gene encodes CDR1 MDHEN and CDR2 SYDVKM. V lost 3 bases, J lost 3 bases, and 11 bases stayed unmatched.

This clone turned up a few times. J is TRBJ1-3 and V is TRBV19; TRBD1 agrees at 9 bases. The CDR3 contains 14 residues. V was pared by 7 bases and J by 2 bases, with 3 bases of the junction left unmatched. Germline V gives CDR1 LNHDA, CDR2 SQIVND (reference sequence). Written as DNA, the CDR3 is TGTGCCAGTATGGACAGGGGAACTGGAAACACCATATATTTT. Encoded protein: CASMDRGTGNTIYF. The entire variable domain, with the rest obtained from reference TRBV19 and TRBJ1-3, is as follows: DGGITQSPKYLFRKEGQNVTLSCEQNLNHDAMYWYRQDPGQGLRLIYYSQIVNDFQKGDIAEGYSVSREKKESFPLTVTSAQKNPTAFYLCASMDRGTGNTIYFGEGSWLTVV.

The table lists this clone with a few counts. This chain links TRBV5-6 with TRBJ2-2, with 7 bases lining up with TRBD1. CDR3 size: 17 residues. The J segment lost 5 bases and the V segment lost 3 bases, leaving 13 bases of the junction unmatched. From germline, CDR1 is SGHDT and CDR2 YYEEEE. CDR3 in amino acids: CASSWGTVGRGTGELFF. In DNA form, the CDR3 reads TGTGCCAGCAGCTGGGGGACAGTTGGGCGAGGTACCGGGGAGCTGTTTTTT.

This clone was seen once. This sequence joins TRBV7-2 and TRBJ2-5, with D perhaps TRBD1 (6 bases). Germline V gene lookup returns CDR1 SGHTA and CDR2 FQGNSA. V lost 3 bases, J lost 5 bases, and 13 bases lay in between. CDR3 size: 14 residues. CDR3 protein: CASSFLGAGETQYF. The CDR3 DNA reads as TGTGCCAGCAGCTTTTTGGGGGCTGGGGAGACCCAGTACTTC.

The V and J genes are TRBV4-1 and TRBJ1-2, with TRBD1 matching 7 bases. V gave up 4 bases and J gave up 2 bases; unmatched junction bases: 4. This CDR3 comprises 14 residues. Germline V CDR1 and CDR2: MGHRA, YSYEKL. The CDR3, as DNA: TGCGCCAGCAGCCGACCGACAGGGAACTATGGCTACACCTTC. This codes for CASSRPTGNYGYTF.

In its sample, this clone was seen a few times. This rearrangement joins TRBV2 to TRBJ2-2; 10 bases match TRBD1. The junction had 9 bases not matched to a gene; V was cut back by 8 bases and J by 6 bases. This CDR3 comprises 15 residues. Germline loops: CDR1 SNHLY, CDR2 FYNNEI. The CDR3 bases are TGTGCCAGCGCATACCGGGACAGGGGTGCCGGGGAGCTGTTTTTT. Amino acid sequence: CASAYRDRGAGELFF.

This clone occurred once. The CDR3 region is CAWSYGTGNYEQYF. CDR3 nucleotides: TGTGCCTGGAGTTACGGGACAGGGAACTACGAGCAGTACTTC. The gene calls are TRBV30 and TRBJ2-7; 9 nucleotides line up with TRBD1. This CDR3 is built from 14 residues. The ends lost 2 bases at V and 3 bases at J; junction bases unmatched: 5. Germline CDR1 reads GTSNPN; CDR2 reads SVGIG (reference sequence).

V and J are TRBV27 and TRBJ2-6; 11 nucleotides align to TRBD1. Germline V CDR1 and CDR2: MNHEY, SMNVEV (reference sequence). The ends lost 6 bases at V and 3 bases at J; junction bases unmatched: 10. This CDR3 contains 18 residues. CDR3 loop: CASSDPGQGALGANVLTF. For the CDR3, the DNA is TGTGCCAGCAGCGACCCCGGACAGGGGGCGCTTGGGGCCAACGTCCTGACTTTC.

The chain recombines TRBV7-9 with TRBJ2-7; a weak D match, TRBD1 (6 bases). Germline assignment: CDR1 SEHNR and CDR2 FQNEAQ (reference sequence). Deletions cut 5 bases from V and 6 bases from J, with 11 bases between. The CDR3 extends over 12 amino acids. CDR3 nucleotides: TGTGCCAGCAGCGATACAGGGTCCGAGCAGTACTTC. Protein: CASSDTGSEQYF.

The chain uses TRBV27 and TRBJ2-6; 9 bases are shared with TRBD1. The junction had 6 bases not matched to a gene; V was cut back by 6 bases and J by 3 bases. The CDR3 extends over 16 amino acids. CDR1 and CDR2 (germline): MNHEY, SMNVEV (reference sequence). The CDR3 region has the DNA TGTGCCAGCAGGGCAGGGACAGGGTATGGGGCCAACGTCCTGACTTTC. This gives the protein CASRAGTGYGANVLTF. Combining the CDR3 with reference TRBV27 and TRBJ2-6 gives the whole variable domain EAQVTQNPRYLITVTGKKLTVTCSQNMNHEYMSWYRQDPGLGLRQIYYSMNVEVTDKGDVPEGYKVSRKEKRNFPLILESPSPNQTSLYFCASRAGTGYGANVLTFGAGSRLTVL.

The chain carries TRBV11-2 and TRBJ2-5, with 8 bases matching TRBD2. From germline, CDR1 is SGHAT and CDR2 FQNNGV. With V trimmed by 5 bases and J by 4 bases, 12 bases remained unmatched. The CDR3 has 16 residues. In DNA form, the CDR3 reads TGTGCCAGCAGCACCACCGGGGGGGGCCAGAGAGAGACCCAGTACTTC. It codes for CASSTTGGGQRETQYF.

The J gene is TRBJ1-5, the V gene TRBV6-5; a weak D match, TRBD1 (6 bases). Germline V gene lookup returns CDR1 MNHEY and CDR2 SVGAGI. This CDR3 is built from 13 residues. The V gene lost 2 bases and the J gene lost 6 bases, with 8 bases spanning the gap. The CDR3 region is CASSYRGGQPQHF. CDR3 in DNA: TGTGCCAGCAGTTACAGGGGGGGTCAGCCCCAGCATTTT.

The rearrangement joins TRBV5-1 to TRBJ1-1; 7 bases match TRBD1. Germline trimming cut 4 bases from V and 3 bases from J; bases unmatched to any gene: 6. The CDR3 is made up of 14 amino acids. Germline CDR1 is SGHRS and CDR2 is YFSETQ. The CDR3 DNA follows: TGCGCCAGCAGCCTCAGGGGGTCCGACACTGAAGCTTTCTTT. Translated: CASSLRGSDTEAFF. Using reference TRBV5-1 and TRBJ1-1 for the parts outside the CDR3, the full variable domain is KAGVTQTPRYLIKTRGQQVTLSCSPISGHRSVSWYQQTPGQGLQFLFEYFSETQRNKGNFPGRFSGRQFSNSRSEMNVSTLELGDSALYLCASSLRGSDTEAFFGQGTRLTVV.

The chain joins TRBV11-2 to TRBJ2-1; TRBD2 matches 8 bases. Germline V lookup: CDR1 SGHAT, CDR2 FQNNGV. The CDR3 length is 18 residues. Losses at the gene ends were 5 bases for V and 0 bases for J; bases not matched to a gene: 12. In DNA, the CDR3 is TGTGCCAGCAGCCGAAACGCGGGGGGACTGAGCTCCTACAATGAGCAGTTCTTC. It specifies CASSRNAGGLSSYNEQFF.

This clone was recorded a few times. This chain joins TRBV12-5 and TRBJ1-5; D uncertain. The V end was cut by 11 bases, the J end by 3 bases, with 17 bases between. This CDR3 region has 14 residues. Germline CDR1 LGHNT, CDR2 FRNRAP. CDR3 coding DNA: TGTGCTTCAACGCAGAACAGTCCCAATCAGCCCCAGCATTTT. It specifies CASTQNSPNQPQHF.

The chain employs TRBV5-4 and TRBJ2-1, with TRBD2 matching over 7 bases. There are 14 residues in the CDR3. Per the germline V gene, CDR1 is SGHNT and CDR2 is YYREEE (reference sequence). With 0 bases clipped from V and 8 bases from J, the junction kept 5 bases outside the gene matches. The CDR3 bases are TGTGCCAGCAGCTTGGATGGTGGGGGGGATGAGCAGTTCTTC. Amino acids: CASSLDGGGDEQFF.

This chain links TRBV3-1 (or the pseudogene TRBV3-2) with TRBJ2-1; 11 bases align to TRBD2. CDR1 LGHDT and CDR2 YNNKEL come from the germline V gene (reference sequence). With 5 bases clipped from V and 5 bases from J, the junction kept 8 bases outside the gene matches. The CDR3 is 16 residues long. In DNA form, the CDR3 reads TGTGCCAGCAGCTATTATAGCGGGGGGGCGGACAATGAGCAGTTCTTC. Its translation: CASSYYSGGADNEQFF.

This clone was detected a few times. The chain carries TRBV20-1 and TRBJ1-5; no definite D call. The CDR3 runs 13 residues. Trimming shortened V by 3 bases and J by 3 bases, and 9 bases separated the two germline ends. Germline V gene lookup returns CDR1 DFQATT and CDR2 SNEGSKA (reference sequence). CDR3 in amino acids: CSASPGINQPQHF. The DNA of the CDR3 is TGCAGTGCTAGTCCGGGGATCAATCAGCCCCAGCATTTT.

The chain employs TRBV7-8 and TRBJ2-3, with TRBD2 identical over 9 bases. The V and J ends lost 1 base and 3 bases, in that order; junction bases with no gene match: 5. The germline gives CDR1 SGHVS, CDR2 FQNEAQ. The CDR3 sequence is 16 residues long. The CDR3 here is CASSLVGGGVTDTQYF. CDR3 in DNA: TGTGCCAGCAGCTTAGTCGGCGGGGGGGTAACAGATACGCAGTATTTT.

The chain employs TRBV30 and TRBJ1-2, with TRBD1 identical over 11 bases. The trim removed 3 bases at V and 8 bases at J, leaving 11 bases unmatched. Germline V gene lookup returns CDR1 GTSNPN and CDR2 SVGIG (reference sequence). The CDR3 totals 15 residues. The CDR3, as DNA: TGTGCCTGGAGAATTGGAGGACAGGGGGCTCGGGGCTACACCTTC. Translating gives CAWRIGGQGARGYTF.

V and J are TRBV15 and TRBJ2-7; 8 bases map to TRBD1. With V trimmed by 6 bases and J by 7 bases, 5 bases remained unmatched. There are 12 residues in the CDR3. Germline V CDR1 and CDR2: LNHNV, YYDKDF (reference sequence). CDR3 nucleotide sequence: TGTGCCACCAGAGAACAGGGGGGTGAGCAGTACTTC. As protein: CATREQGGEQYF. The full variable domain, rest sourced from reference TRBV15 and TRBJ2-7, is DAMVIQNPRYQVTQFGKPVTLSCSQTLNHNVMYWYQQKSSQAPKLLFHYYDKDFNNEADTPDNFQSRRPNTSFCFLDIRSPGLGDTAMYLCATREQGGEQYFGPGTRLTVT.

The V gene is TRBV6-2 or TRBV6-3, the J gene TRBJ2-3; TRBD2 matches at 12 bases. The ends lost 6 bases at V and 5 bases at J; junction bases unmatched: 9. This CDR3 comprises 16 residues. Per the germline V gene, CDR1 is MNHEY and CDR2 is SVGEGT. The CDR3 region has the DNA TGTGCCAGCAGCCGTCCGACTAGCGGGGGTGGAGATACGCAGTATTTT. This translates into CASSRPTSGGGDTQYF.

This clone occurred once. In nucleotides, the CDR3 is TGTGCCAGCAGCTACCTAGCGGGGGGAGCCGTCAATGAGCAGTTCTTC. It encodes CASSYLAGGAVNEQFF. J is TRBJ2-1 and V is TRBV5-4; 11 bases match TRBD2. The J segment lost 6 bases and the V segment lost 3 bases, leaving 8 bases of the junction unmatched. Germline values: CDR1 SGHNT, CDR2 YYREEE (reference sequence). The length of the CDR3 is 16 residues.

In its sample, this clone was seen once. Other DNA sequences from this sample encode an identical CDR3 as well. DNA for the CDR3: TGTGCCAGCAGCTTAGCCCCCGGGCAGGGGTATGGCTACACCTTC. It is translated as CASSLAPGQGYGYTF. The rearrangement links TRBV7-9 to TRBJ1-2; possible D gene TRBD1, 6 bases. Germline CDR1 and CDR2: SEHNR and FQNEAQ (reference sequence). V lost 0 bases and J lost 5, with 13 bases in between. This CDR3 has 15 amino acids.

The chain carries TRBV18 and TRBJ1-1; 11 bases map to TRBD1. Per the germline V gene, CDR1 is KGHSH and CDR2 is LQKENI. The CDR3 sequence is 17 residues long. V was clipped by 2 bases and J by 5 bases; unmatched bases: 10. DNA of the CDR3: TGTGCCAGCTCACCATCTTTAAGGGACAGGGGGGGGACTGAAGCTTTCTTT. Its protein is CASSPSLRDRGGTEAFF.